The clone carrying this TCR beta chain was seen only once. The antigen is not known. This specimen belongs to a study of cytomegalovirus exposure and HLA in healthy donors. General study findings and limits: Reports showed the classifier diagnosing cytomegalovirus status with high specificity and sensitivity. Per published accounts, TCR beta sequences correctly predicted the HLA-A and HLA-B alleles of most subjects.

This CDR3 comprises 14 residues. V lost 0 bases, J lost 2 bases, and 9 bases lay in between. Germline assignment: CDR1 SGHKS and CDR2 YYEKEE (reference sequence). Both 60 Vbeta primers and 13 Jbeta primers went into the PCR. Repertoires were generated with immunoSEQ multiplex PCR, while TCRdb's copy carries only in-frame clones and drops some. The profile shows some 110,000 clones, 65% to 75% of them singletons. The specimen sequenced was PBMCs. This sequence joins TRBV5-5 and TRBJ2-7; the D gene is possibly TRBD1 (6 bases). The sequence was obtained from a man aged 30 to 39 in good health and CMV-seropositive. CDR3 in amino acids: CASSLAGQPYEQYF. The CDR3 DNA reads TGTGCCAGCAGCTTGGCGGGACAACCCTACGAGCAGTACTTC.